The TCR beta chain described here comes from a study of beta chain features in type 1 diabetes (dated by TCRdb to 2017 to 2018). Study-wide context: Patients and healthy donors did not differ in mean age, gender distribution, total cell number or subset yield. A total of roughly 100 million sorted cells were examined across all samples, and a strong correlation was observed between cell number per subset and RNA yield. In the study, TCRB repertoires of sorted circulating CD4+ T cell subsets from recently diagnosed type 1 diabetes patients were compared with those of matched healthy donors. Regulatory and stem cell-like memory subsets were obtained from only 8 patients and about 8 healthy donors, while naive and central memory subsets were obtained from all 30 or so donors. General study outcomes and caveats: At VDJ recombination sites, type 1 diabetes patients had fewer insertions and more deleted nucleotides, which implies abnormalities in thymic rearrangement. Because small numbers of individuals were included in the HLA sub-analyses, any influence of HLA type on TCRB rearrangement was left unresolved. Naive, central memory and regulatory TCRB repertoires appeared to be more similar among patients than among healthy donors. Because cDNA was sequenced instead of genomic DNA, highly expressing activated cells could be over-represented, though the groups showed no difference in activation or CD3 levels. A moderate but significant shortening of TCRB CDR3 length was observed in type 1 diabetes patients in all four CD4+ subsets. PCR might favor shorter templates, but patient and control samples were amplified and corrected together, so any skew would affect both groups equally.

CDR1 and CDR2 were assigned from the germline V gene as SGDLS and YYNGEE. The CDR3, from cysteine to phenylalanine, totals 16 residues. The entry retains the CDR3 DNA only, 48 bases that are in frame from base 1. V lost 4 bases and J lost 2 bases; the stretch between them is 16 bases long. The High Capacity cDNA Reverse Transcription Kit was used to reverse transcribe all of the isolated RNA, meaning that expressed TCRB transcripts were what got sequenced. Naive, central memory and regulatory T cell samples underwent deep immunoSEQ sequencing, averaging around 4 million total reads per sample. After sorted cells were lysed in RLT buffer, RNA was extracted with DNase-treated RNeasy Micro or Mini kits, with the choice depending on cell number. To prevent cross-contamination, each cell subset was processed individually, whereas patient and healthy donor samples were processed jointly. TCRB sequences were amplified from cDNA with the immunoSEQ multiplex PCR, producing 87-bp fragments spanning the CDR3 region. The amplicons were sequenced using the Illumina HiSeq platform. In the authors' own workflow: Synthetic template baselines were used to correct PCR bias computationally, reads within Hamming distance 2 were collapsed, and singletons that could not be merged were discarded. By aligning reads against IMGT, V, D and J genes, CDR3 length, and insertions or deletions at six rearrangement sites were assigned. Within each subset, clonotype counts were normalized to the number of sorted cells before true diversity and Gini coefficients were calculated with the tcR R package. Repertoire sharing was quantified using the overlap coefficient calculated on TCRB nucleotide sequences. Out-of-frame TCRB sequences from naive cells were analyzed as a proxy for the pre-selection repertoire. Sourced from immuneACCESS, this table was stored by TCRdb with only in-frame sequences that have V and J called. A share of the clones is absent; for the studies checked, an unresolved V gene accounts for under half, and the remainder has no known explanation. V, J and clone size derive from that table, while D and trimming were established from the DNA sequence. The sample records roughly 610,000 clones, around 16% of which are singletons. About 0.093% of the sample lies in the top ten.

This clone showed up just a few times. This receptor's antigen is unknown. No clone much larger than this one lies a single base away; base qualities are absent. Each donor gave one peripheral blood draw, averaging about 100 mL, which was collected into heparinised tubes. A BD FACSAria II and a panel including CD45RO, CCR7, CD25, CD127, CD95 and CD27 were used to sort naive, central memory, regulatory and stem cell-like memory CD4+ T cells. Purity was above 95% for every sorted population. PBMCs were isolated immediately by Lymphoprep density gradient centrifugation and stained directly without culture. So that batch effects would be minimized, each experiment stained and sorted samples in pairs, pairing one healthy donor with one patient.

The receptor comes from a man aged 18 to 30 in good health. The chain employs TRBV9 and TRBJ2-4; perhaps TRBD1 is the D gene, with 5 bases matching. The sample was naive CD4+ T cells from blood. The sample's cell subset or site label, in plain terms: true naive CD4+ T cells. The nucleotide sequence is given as TGTGCCAGCAGCCCGAGGCCTAGGGGAACCAAAAACATTCAGTACTTC. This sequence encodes CASSPRPRGTKNIQYF.